This T cell receptor beta chain was retrieved from a study of shared clonotypes between healthy human individuals. Study outcomes and limitations: Sequencing depth was a factor that was expected to affect clonotype sharing among donors. With a handful of donors compared, 5% to 5.5% of naive CD4 clonotypes were shared.

For this clone: What it recognizes is unknown.

This CDR3 is 16 amino acids long. Germline V gene sequence: CDR1 MNHEY, CDR2 SMNVEV (reference sequence). The V segment lost 4 bases and the J segment 1 base; nucleotides outside the gene matches: 8. The genomic DNA of each subset was split evenly across several immunoSEQ plates. In the study's own analysis: Owing to the provision of junction-only sequences devoid of quality scores by immunoSEQ, filtering differed. Here immunoSEQ multiplex PCR was the method, and the copy in TCRdb shows in-frame clones only, minus some. V, J and clone size are those of that table, while D and trimming were read from the DNA. The data show roughly 1,000,000 clones, 78% seen once.

Sample: memory CD4+ T cells from PBMCs. Subset indicated: CD45RA-negative fraction. This chain links TRBV27 with TRBJ2-7; 9 bases line up with TRBD1. The clonotype originates from a man aged 18 to 30 in good health. Some clones in this sample may be carry-over from other donors' samples. The CDR3 region is CASSSPGGQGSYEQYF. The CDR3 nucleotides are TGTGCCAGCAGTTCCCCGGGGGGACAGGGATCCTACGAGCAGTACTTC.